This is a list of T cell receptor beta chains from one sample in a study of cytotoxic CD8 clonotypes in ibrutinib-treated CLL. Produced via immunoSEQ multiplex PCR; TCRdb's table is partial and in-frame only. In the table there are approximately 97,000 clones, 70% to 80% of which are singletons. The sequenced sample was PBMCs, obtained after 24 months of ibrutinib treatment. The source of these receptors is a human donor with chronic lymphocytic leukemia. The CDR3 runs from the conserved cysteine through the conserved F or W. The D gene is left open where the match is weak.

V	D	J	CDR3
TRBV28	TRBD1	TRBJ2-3	CASRTGGNVADTQYF
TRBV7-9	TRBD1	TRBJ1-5	CASSLTGTGYNQPQHF
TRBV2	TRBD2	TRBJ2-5	CASSASGGWTQYF
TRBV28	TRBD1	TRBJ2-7	CASSSPGQGTFYEQYF
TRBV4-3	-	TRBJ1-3	CASSPGGGRGGNTIYF
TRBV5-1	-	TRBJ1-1	CASSFQGDTEAFF
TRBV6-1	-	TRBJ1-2	CASRSDGHYGYTF
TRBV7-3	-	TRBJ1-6	CASSFGAGDSSPLHF
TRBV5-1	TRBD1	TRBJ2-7	CASSPGGTGFHEQYF
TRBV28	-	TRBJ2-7	CASRPGFSGEQYF
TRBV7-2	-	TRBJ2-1	CASSLGLLGEQFF
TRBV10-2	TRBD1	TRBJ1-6	CASRTGGYSPLHF
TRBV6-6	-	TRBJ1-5	CASSYVVAAQHF
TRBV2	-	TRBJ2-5	CASGLVASETQYF
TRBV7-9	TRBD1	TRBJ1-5	CASSLGDRGNQPQHF
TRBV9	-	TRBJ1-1	CASSPRGGAGNTEAFF
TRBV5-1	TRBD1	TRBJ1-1	CASKTGGNTEAFF
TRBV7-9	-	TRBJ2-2	CASSSGTLNTGELFF
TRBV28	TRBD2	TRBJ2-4	CASSLVGGSKNIQYF
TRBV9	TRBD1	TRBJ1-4	CASSVGQGMEKLFF
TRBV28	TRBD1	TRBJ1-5	CASRSGGSGNQPQHF
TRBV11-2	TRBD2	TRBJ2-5	CASSPGLAGETQYF
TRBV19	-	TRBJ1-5	CASSPEGSQPQHF
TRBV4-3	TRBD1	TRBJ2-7	CASSQDIGQGSREQYF
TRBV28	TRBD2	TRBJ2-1	CASSLAGVSAYNEQFF
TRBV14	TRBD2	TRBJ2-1	CASSPSLSGRGRIYNEQFF
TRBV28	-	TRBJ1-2	CASSPGTSYGYTF
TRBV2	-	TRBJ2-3	CASSESGTDTQYF
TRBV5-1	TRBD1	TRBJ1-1	CASRPQGDNTEAFF
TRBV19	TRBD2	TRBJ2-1	CASSIRTSGRLGEQFF
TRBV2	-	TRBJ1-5	CASMSGLRNGWPQHF
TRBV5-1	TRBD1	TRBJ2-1	CASSFIVGQGEFF
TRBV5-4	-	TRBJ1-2	CASSSRSGPRRGYGYTF
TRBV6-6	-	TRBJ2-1	CASSLGSPNTYNEQFF
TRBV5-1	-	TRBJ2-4	CASSADTKNIQYF
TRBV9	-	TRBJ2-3	CASSVGGGGGGTDTQYF
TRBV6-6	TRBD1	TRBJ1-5	CASSYSPGQGYQPQHF
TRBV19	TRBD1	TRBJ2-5	CASSRDRAETQYF
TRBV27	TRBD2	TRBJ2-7	CARTLAGGGYEQYF
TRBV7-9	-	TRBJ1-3	CASSPLTGSPGNTIYF
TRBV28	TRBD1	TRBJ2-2	CASRRQGKTGELFF
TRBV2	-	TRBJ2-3	CASSVDSSGGTDTQYF
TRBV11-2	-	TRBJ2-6	CASSLVTASGANVLTF
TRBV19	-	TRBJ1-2	CASSINPKGPYGYTF
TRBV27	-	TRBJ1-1	CASSLGGRGTTEAFF
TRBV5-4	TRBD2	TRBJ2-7	CASSSGTRPYEQYF
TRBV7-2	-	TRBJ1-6	CASTPGSSYNSPLHF
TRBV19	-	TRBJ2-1	CASSVSLRNEQFF